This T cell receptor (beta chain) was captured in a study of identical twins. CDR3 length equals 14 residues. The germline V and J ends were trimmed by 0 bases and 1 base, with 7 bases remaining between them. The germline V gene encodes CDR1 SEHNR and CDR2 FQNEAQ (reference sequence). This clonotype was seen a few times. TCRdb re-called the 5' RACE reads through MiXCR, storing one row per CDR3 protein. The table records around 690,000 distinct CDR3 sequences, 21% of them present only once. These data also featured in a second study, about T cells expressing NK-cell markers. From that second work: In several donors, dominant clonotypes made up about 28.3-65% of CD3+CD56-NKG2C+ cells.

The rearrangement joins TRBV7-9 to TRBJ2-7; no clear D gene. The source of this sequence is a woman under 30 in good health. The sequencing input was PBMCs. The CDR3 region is CASSLAVISYEQYF. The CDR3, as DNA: TGTGCCAGCAGCTTAGCGGTCATATCCTACGAGCAGTACTTC.